This T cell receptor (beta chain) was sequenced during a study of CD8+CD57+ T cells in acquired aplastic anemia. This clonotype was found many times. Only patients with CD8+CD57+ cell expansion on flow cytometry were chosen for sequencing. Trimming pared 4 bases from V and 7 bases from J, leaving 18 bases between. The germline V gene encodes CDR1 SGHTS and CDR2 YDEGEE. There are 14 residues in the CDR3. The template for TCR beta VDJ and CDR3 sequence profiling was genomic DNA. TCRdb reanalysed the reads using MiXCR and keeps one entry per CDR3 protein. The sample yields under 250,000 distinct CDR3 sequences, approximately 60% seen once.

The clonotype originates from a human donor with aplastic anemia. V is TRBV5-8 and J is TRBJ2-7; D not resolved. The specimen was sorted CD4+, CD8+, or CD8+CD57+ T cells (not recorded which) from PBMCs. The chain's CDR3 is CASSHPDQEREQYF. DNA of the CDR3: TGTGCCAGCAGCCACCCCGACCAGGAACGGGAGCAGTACTTC.